These T cell receptor beta chains were read from a single sample in a study of T cells in localized non-small cell lung cancer. Sequencing used immunoSEQ multiplex PCR; TCRdb keeps in-frame clones, though not all of them. This sample has around 80,000 clones, with around three quarters found just once. The specimen was PBMCs, collected before any cancer treatment. These receptors all come from a man aged 40-75 years with stage II squamous cell lung carcinoma. Each CDR3 is given with its conserved first and last residue. The D gene is left open where the match is weak. Size values are once, few and many counts, or a class for expanded clones, and some rows have none.

D,V,J,size,CDR3,DNA
NA,TRBV30,TRBJ1-5,NA,CAWSVTGDQPQHF,TGTGCCTGGAGTGTAACGGGAGATCAGCCCCAGCATTTT
NA,TRBV7-2,TRBJ1-4,NA,CASSYSGANEKLFF,TGTGCCAGCAGCTACAGTGGCGCTAATGAAAAACTGTTTTTT
NA,TRBV30,TRBJ2-5,NA,CAWSWGLRETQYF,TGTGCCTGGAGTTGGGGCCTTAGGGAGACCCAGTACTTC
TRBD1,TRBV29-1,TRBJ1-2,NA,CSVDRGRGGYGYTF,TGCAGCGTTGACCGGGGACGAGGGGGCTACGGCTACACCTTC
NA,TRBV5-1,TRBJ2-7,NA,CASSLVYSSYEQYF,TGCGCCAGCAGCTTGGTCTACAGCTCCTACGAGCAGTACTTC
TRBD2,TRBV7-2,TRBJ2-7,NA,CASRFTGTSGSYEQYF,TGTGCCAGCAGGTTCACCGGGACTAGCGGATCCTACGAGCAGTACTTC
NA,TRBV5-1,TRBJ1-2,once,CASSLPGVPYGYTF,TGCGCCAGCAGCTTGCCAGGGGTCCCCTATGGCTACACCTTC
TRBD1,TRBV9,TRBJ2-5,once,CASSISQGAETQYF,TGTGCCAGCAGCATCTCTCAGGGGGCCGAGACCCAGTACTTC
TRBD1,TRBV5-4,TRBJ1-6,once,CASSFGAPRGQGSSPLHF,TGTGCCAGCAGCTTTGGGGCCCCTAGGGGACAGGGGAGCTCACCCCTCCACTTT
TRBD1,TRBV6-1,TRBJ2-2,NA,CASTTQGGNTGELFF,TGTGCCAGCACTACACAGGGGGGTAACACCGGGGAGCTGTTTTTT
NA,TRBV11-2,TRBJ1-1,NA,CASSLDGGLTEAFF,TGTGCCAGCAGCTTAGATGGGGGGCTCACTGAAGCTTTCTTT
NA,TRBV7-9,TRBJ2-3,NA,CASRPLGVAESLADTQYF,TGTGCCAGCAGACCACTTGGGGTTGCAGAGTCATTGGCAGATACGCAGTATTTT
NA,TRBV4-2,TRBJ1-1,once,CASSPQMFTEAFF,TGTGCCAGCAGCCCACAGATGTTCACTGAAGCTTTCTTT
NA,TRBV27,TRBJ1-2,NA,CASSLSKASNYGYTF,TGTGCCAGCAGTTTATCGAAGGCTTCTAACTATGGCTACACCTTC
NA,TRBV19,TRBJ2-5,NA,CASSMGRAETQYF,TGTGCCAGTAGTATGGGAAGGGCTGAGACCCAGTACTTC